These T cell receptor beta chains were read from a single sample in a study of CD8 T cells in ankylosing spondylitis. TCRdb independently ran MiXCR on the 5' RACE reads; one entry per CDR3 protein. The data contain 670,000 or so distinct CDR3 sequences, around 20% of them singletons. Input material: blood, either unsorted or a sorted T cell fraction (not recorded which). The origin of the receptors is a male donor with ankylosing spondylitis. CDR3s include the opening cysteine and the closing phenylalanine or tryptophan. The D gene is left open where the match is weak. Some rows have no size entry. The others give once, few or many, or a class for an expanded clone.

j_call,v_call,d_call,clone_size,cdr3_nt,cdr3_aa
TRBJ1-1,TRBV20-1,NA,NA,TGCAGTGCTAGAGTCGGGGGCACTGAAGCTTTCTTT,CSARVGGTEAFF
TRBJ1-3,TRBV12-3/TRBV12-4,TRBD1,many,TGTGCCAGCAGACATACAGGGGGCTCTGGAAACACCATATATTTT,CASRHTGGSGNTIYF
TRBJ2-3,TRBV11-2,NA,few,TGTGCCAGCAGTTTAGGATCAGGGGTCTACACAGATACGCAGTATTTT,CASSLGSGVYTDTQYF
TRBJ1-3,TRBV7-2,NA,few,TGTGCCAGCAGCCCTTGGCAGGGGCCCTCTTCTGGAAACACCATATATTTT,CASSPWQGPSSGNTIYF
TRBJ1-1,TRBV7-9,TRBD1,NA,TGTGCCAGCAGCGCACGAACGGCGGACAGGACGGATTCTGAAGCTTTCTTT,CASSARTADRTDSEAFF
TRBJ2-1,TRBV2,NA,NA,TGTGCCAGCAGTGAACAAGGGCAGCTTAATGAGCAGTTCTTC,CASSEQGQLNEQFF
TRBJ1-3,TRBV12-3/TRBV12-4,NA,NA,TGTGCCAGCAGTCCAGGGACGGTTTACTCTGGAAACACCATATATTTT,CASSPGTVYSGNTIYF
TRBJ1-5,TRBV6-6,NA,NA,TGTGCCGTAGGTGGGGGGCAGGCTCAGCCCCAGCATTTT,CAVGGGQAQPQHF
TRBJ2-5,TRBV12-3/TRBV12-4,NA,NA,TGTGCCAGCAGCCCCGAGATTACCCAAGAGACCCAGTACTTC,CASSPEITQETQYF
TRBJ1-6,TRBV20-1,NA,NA,TGCAGTGCTCACCGGTGGGGCGCAGGGGATAATTCACCCCTCCACTTT,CSAHRWGAGDNSPLHF
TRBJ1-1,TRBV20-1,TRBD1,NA,TGCAGTGCTAGAGACCTGGACAGGGTGGGTGAAGCTTTCTTT,CSARDLDRVGEAFF